A selection of T cell receptor beta chains follows, all from one sample in a study of T cells in Graves' hyperthyroidism and ophthalmopathy. TCRdb reprocessed the multiplex PCR reads with MiXCR, giving one entry per CDR3 protein. Found here are 540,000 or so distinct CDR3 sequences, 40% to 55% of them singletons; the top ten hold under 20%. The source material was peripheral blood or thyroid tissue (not recorded which). These receptors were obtained from an adult woman with Graves' disease, either hyperthyroidism or ophthalmopathy (not recorded which). CDR3s include the opening cysteine and the closing phenylalanine or tryptophan. Fields, in order: J gene, clone size, V gene, D gene, CDR3 protein, CDR3 DNA. The D gene is left open where the match is weak. Rows may omit the clone size; those that give it use once, few, many or a size class.

>TRBJ2-7|many|TRBV10-3|NA
CAISAQVTYEQYF
TGTGCCATCAGTGCGCAGGTCACCTACGAGCAGTACTTC
>TRBJ2-7|NA|TRBV7-9|NA
CASSLSPGREQYF
TGTGCCAGCAGCTTATCCCCGGGTCGCGAGCAGTACTTC
>TRBJ1-5|NA|TRBV13|NA
CASNTDGNQPQHF
TGTGCCAGCAACACGGACGGAAATCAGCCCCAGCATTTT
>TRBJ2-5|NA|TRBV7-3|NA
CASSLGPSGAQYF
TGTGCCAGCAGCTTAGGTCCTTCGGGGGCCCAGTACTTC
>TRBJ2-7|many|TRBV12-3/TRBV12-4|NA
CASSPGDFPGTSYEQYF
TGTGCCAGCAGCCCTGGGGACTTCCCGGGGACCTCCTACGAGCAGTACTTC
>TRBJ2-5|many|TRBV20-1|TRBD2
CSAPNRRTSGRETQYF
TGCAGTGCTCCGAACCGTCGGACTAGCGGGAGGGAGACCCAGTACTTC
>TRBJ2-7|many|TRBV4-1|NA
CASSQPGSSYEQYF
TGCGCCAGCAGCCAACCAGGGAGCTCCTACGAGCAGTACTTC
>TRBJ2-7|NA|TRBV12-3/TRBV12-4|TRBD2
CASRESSGSDEQHF
TGTGCCAGCAGGGAGTCTAGCGGGAGCGACGAGCAGCACTTC
>TRBJ2-7|NA|TRBV7-3|NA
CASSRAWQYF
TGTGCCAGCAGCCGAGCGTGGCAGTACTTC
>TRBJ1-6|NA|TRBV2|TRBD1
CASRADRVGSPLHF
TGTGCCAGCAGGGCGGACAGGGTGGGTTCACCCCTCCACTTT
>TRBJ2-5|NA|TRBV6-6|NA
CASAQRVQETQYF
TGTGCCAGTGCACAACGTGTACAAGAGACCCAGTACTTC
>TRBJ2-2|many|TRBV7-2|NA
CASSLKGSGELFF
TGTGCCAGCAGCCTTAAAGGGTCCGGGGAGCTGTTTTTT
>TRBJ1-5|many|TRBV4-1|TRBD1
CASSRVRTGRISGNQPQHF
TGCGCCAGCAGCCGAGTAAGGACAGGAAGAATCTCTGGGAATCAGCCCCAGCATTTT
>TRBJ2-7|many|TRBV5-5|TRBD2
CASSLLAGSTYEQYF
TGTGCCAGCAGTCTTCTAGCGGGTTCTACCTACGAGCAGTACTTC
>TRBJ2-7|many|TRBV6-6|TRBD1
CASSWIPGQGYEQYF
TGTGCCAGCAGTTGGATCCCGGGACAGGGGTACGAGCAGTACTTC
>TRBJ2-2|many|TRBV6-1|NA
CASHRGIDTGELFF
TGTGCCAGCCACCGCGGGATTGACACCGGGGAGCTGTTTTTT
>TRBJ2-3|many|TRBV7-3|TRBD2
CASGGRAGDTQYF
TGTGCCAGCGGCGGGAGGGCCGGAGATACGCAGTATTTT
>TRBJ2-7|NA|TRBV7-9|NA
CASSPDSWSYEQYF
TGTGCCAGCAGTCCTGACAGCTGGAGCTACGAGCAGTACTTC
>TRBJ1-1|NA|TRBV5-1|TRBD1
CASTNTGGPNTEAFF
TGCGCCAGCACCAACACAGGGGGCCCAAACACTGAAGCTTTCTTT
>TRBJ2-7|NA|TRBV27|NA
CASSLRRDAYEQYF
TGTGCCAGCAGTTTACGCCGGGACGCCTACGAGCAGTACTTC
>TRBJ1-1|many|TRBV10-3|TRBD1
CAISVTDRESSEAFF
TGTGCCATCAGTGTGACCGACAGGGAGTCTTCTGAAGCTTTCTTT
>TRBJ2-7|many|TRBV4-1|NA
CASSPWLMNEQYF
TGCGCCAGCAGCCCTTGGCTTATGAACGAGCAGTACTTC
>TRBJ1-2|many|TRBV20-1|NA
CSASLGGEGDYGYTF
TGCAGTGCTAGTTTGGGGGGTGAGGGGGACTATGGCTACACCTTC
>TRBJ2-5|NA|TRBV10-3|NA
CAIAKQQETQYF
TGTGCCATCGCAAAACAGCAAGAGACCCAGTACTTC
>TRBJ2-3|NA|TRBV24-1|NA
CATSDQGGMGTDTQYF
TGTGCCACCAGTGACCAGGGGGGGATGGGCACAGATACGCAGTATTTT
>TRBJ2-2|NA|TRBV14|NA
CASSRDRQAYTGELFF
TGTGCCAGCAGCCGGGATCGACAGGCCTACACCGGGGAGCTGTTTTTT
>TRBJ2-5|NA|TRBV28|NA
CASSLVRASAYQETQYF
TGTGCCAGCAGTTTAGTTCGGGCTAGCGCCTACCAAGAGACCCAGTACTTC
>TRBJ1-5|many|TRBV28|NA
CASSLPAGSWDQPQHF
TGTGCCAGCAGTTTACCGGCAGGGAGTTGGGATCAGCCCCAGCATTTT
>TRBJ2-5|NA|TRBV29-1|NA
CSVGAPGQETQYF
TGCAGCGTCGGCGCCCCCGGACAAGAGACCCAGTACTTC
>TRBJ1-2|few|TRBV29-1|NA
CSVEDGSHYGYTF
TGCAGCGTTGAAGATGGATCCCACTATGGCTACACCTTC
>TRBJ1-2|NA|TRBV6-1|TRBD1
CASRGRTGYGYTF
TGTGCCAGCAGGGGACGGACAGGCTATGGCTACACCTTC
>TRBJ1-5|NA|TRBV7-3|TRBD1
CASSQIQGGPRGQPQHF
TGCGCCAGCAGCCAAATCCAGGGGGGGCCCCGGGGTCAGCCCCAGCATTTT
>TRBJ1-5|many|TRBV2|TRBD1
CASRLRQGRSNQPQHF
TGTGCCAGCAGGCTGAGACAGGGGAGGAGCAATCAGCCCCAGCATTTT
>TRBJ2-5|NA|TRBV28|TRBD1
CASSDFGQGQETQYF
TGTGCCAGCAGCGACTTCGGACAGGGTCAAGAGACCCAGTACTTC
>TRBJ1-1|many|TRBV30|NA
CAWSAQTTGFF
TGTGCCTGGAGTGCCCAGACGACGGGATTCTTT
>TRBJ1-1|NA|TRBV12-3/TRBV12-4|TRBD1
CASNQGGF
TGTGCCAGCAACCAGGGGGGGTTC
>TRBJ1-5|many|TRBV7-9|NA
CASSPDSYQPQHF
TGTGCCAGCAGCCCGGACAGCTATCAGCCCCAGCATTTT
>TRBJ2-2|NA|TRBV7-8|NA
CASSVAVADTGELFF
TGTGCCAGCAGCGTAGCGGTTGCAGACACCGGGGAGCTGTTTTTT
>TRBJ1-1|many|TRBV12-3/TRBV12-4|NA
CASSLRQANTEAFF
TGTGCCAGCAGTTTACGACAGGCGAACACTGAAGCTTTCTTT
>TRBJ2-5|NA|TRBV10-3|NA
CAISRASGTQYF
TGTGCCATCAGCCGGGCCAGTGGGACCCAGTACTTC
>TRBJ1-1|many|TRBV9|NA
CASSYDPNTEAFF
TGTGCCAGCAGCTACGACCCGAACACTGAAGCTTTCTTT
>TRBJ2-7|NA|TRBV20-1|TRBD2
CSPTGTSAYEQYF
TGCAGTCCTACCGGGACTAGTGCCTACGAGCAGTACTTC
>TRBJ2-7|many|TRBV5-1|NA
CASSPEGSAYEQYF
TGCGCCAGCAGCCCCGAGGGGTCAGCCTACGAGCAGTACTTC
>TRBJ1-5|many|TRBV7-9|NA
CASSFGGARTQPQHF
TGTGCCAGCAGCTTTGGGGGGGCTAGGACTCAGCCCCAGCATTTT
>TRBJ1-1|NA|TRBV10-3|NA
CAISEEGAVNTEAFF
TGTGCCATCAGTGAGGAGGGCGCGGTGAACACTGAAGCTTTCTTT
>TRBJ1-6|many|TRBV5-8|NA
CASSPGQPPLHF
TGTGCCAGCAGCCCGGGACAACCACCCCTCCACTTT
>TRBJ1-1|NA|TRBV28|NA
CASIAWSTEAFF
TGTGCCAGCATCGCGTGGAGCACTGAAGCTTTCTTT
>TRBJ1-4|NA|TRBV6-1|TRBD1
CASSALVDRVFLGGKLFF
TGTGCCAGCAGCGCACTCGTAGACAGGGTTTTTTTGGGAGGAAAACTGTTTTTT
>TRBJ2-7|NA|TRBV13|TRBD1
CASSLGAGGF
TGTGCCAGCAGCTTAGGGGCAGGGGGCTTC
>TRBJ1-5|NA|TRBV15|TRBD1
CATSRDAMTGLNQPQHF
TGTGCCACCAGCAGAGACGCAATGACAGGGTTGAATCAGCCCCAGCATTTT
>TRBJ2-7|few|TRBV10-3|NA
CAISEEGRYEQYF
TGTGCCATCAGTGAGGAGGGGAGGTACGAGCAGTACTTC
>TRBJ2-5|many|TRBV5-4|TRBD2
CASSLAWGGSKTQYF
TGTGCCAGCAGCTTGGCATGGGGGGGATCCAAGACCCAGTACTTC
>TRBJ1-1|NA|TRBV24-1|TRBD1
CATSRDSNTEAFF
TGTGCCACCAGCCGGGACAGTAACACTGAAGCTTTCTTT